This is a list of T cell receptor beta chains from one sample in a study of blood T cell repertoires in COVID-19. Method: immunoSEQ multiplex PCR; TCRdb's copy keeps in-frame clones and lacks some. Here the sample spans 60,000 to 75,000 clones, around 80% being singletons. The sequenced sample consisted of peripheral blood. The receptor set was obtained from a woman at least 80 years old with acute or convalescent COVID-19. The CDR3 runs from the conserved cysteine through the conserved F or W. The order of the fields is V gene, clone size, J gene, D gene, CDR3 protein, CDR3 DNA. A D gene is named only where the DNA matches it firmly. The listing skips clone size in some rows; elsewhere it reads once, few, many or a size class.

v_gene: TRBV10-3; abundance: -; j_gene: TRBJ1-6; d_gene: TRBD1; CDR3aa: CAITGTGSSPLHF; CDR3nt: TGTGCCATCACCGGGACAGGGTCTTCACCCCTCCACTTT
v_gene: TRBV30; abundance: -; j_gene: TRBJ1-1; d_gene: TRBD1; CDR3aa: CAWGPGGGTEAFF; CDR3nt: TGTGCCTGGGGCCCAGGGGGAGGCACTGAAGCTTTCTTT
v_gene: TRBV19; abundance: few; j_gene: TRBJ1-6; d_gene: -; CDR3aa: CASSAYRLNSPLHF; CDR3nt: TGTGCCAGTAGTGCGTACAGGTTAAATTCACCCCTCCACTTT
v_gene: TRBV5-4; abundance: once; j_gene: TRBJ1-2; d_gene: TRBD1; CDR3aa: CASSFPGQGIEDYGYTF; CDR3nt: TGTGCCAGCAGCTTCCCGGGACAGGGGATTGAGGACTATGGCTACACCTTC
v_gene: TRBV20-1; abundance: -; j_gene: TRBJ2-7; d_gene: TRBD1; CDR3aa: CSASARTGRYEQYF; CDR3nt: TGCAGTGCTAGTGCCCGGACAGGCAGGTACGAGCAGTACTTC
v_gene: TRBV19; abundance: -; j_gene: TRBJ1-2; d_gene: -; CDR3aa: CASNQGLNYGYTF; CDR3nt: TGTGCCAGTAACCAGGGTCTTAACTATGGCTACACCTTC
v_gene: TRBV6-1; abundance: -; j_gene: TRBJ2-3; d_gene: TRBD2; CDR3aa: CASRELAGGHRDTQYF; CDR3nt: TGTGCCAGCAGGGAACTAGCGGGGGGCCATAGAGATACGCAGTATTTT
v_gene: TRBV7-3; abundance: -; j_gene: TRBJ2-6; d_gene: -; CDR3aa: CASSSPTGTGANVLTF; CDR3nt: TGTGCCAGCAGCTCTCCTACAGGGACTGGGGCCAACGTCCTGACTTTC
v_gene: TRBV6-5; abundance: once; j_gene: TRBJ2-5; d_gene: -; CDR3aa: CASRRAQEGETQYF; CDR3nt: TGTGCCAGCAGGAGGGCACAGGAGGGAGAGACCCAGTACTTC
v_gene: TRBV14; abundance: -; j_gene: TRBJ1-2; d_gene: -; CDR3aa: CASSQASAGRSYGYTF; CDR3nt: TGTGCCAGCAGCCAAGCCTCGGCAGGGCGAAGTTATGGCTACACCTTC
v_gene: TRBV5-8; abundance: -; j_gene: TRBJ2-4; d_gene: TRBD2; CDR3aa: CASSPGGLAENIQYF; CDR3nt: TGTGCCAGCAGCCCGGGGGGGTTAGCGGAAAACATTCAGTACTTC
v_gene: TRBV19; abundance: -; j_gene: TRBJ1-1; d_gene: -; CDR3aa: CASTLLAGPFHTEAFF; CDR3nt: TGTGCCAGTACCCTCCTGGCAGGCCCCTTCCACACTGAAGCTTTCTTT
v_gene: TRBV7-8; abundance: -; j_gene: TRBJ1-6; d_gene: TRBD1; CDR3aa: CASRQTGNSSPLHF; CDR3nt: TGTGCCAGCAGACAGACAGGGAATAGTTCACCCCTCCACTTT
v_gene: TRBV24-1; abundance: -; j_gene: TRBJ1-1; d_gene: -; CDR3aa: CATSGSQGEAFF; CDR3nt: TGTGCCACCAGTGGTTCGCAGGGAGAAGCTTTCTTT
v_gene: TRBV5-1; abundance: -; j_gene: TRBJ1-3; d_gene: -; CDR3aa: CASSVDGGGENTIYF; CDR3nt: TGCGCCAGCAGCGTGGACGGGGGTGGAGAAAACACCATATATTTT
v_gene: TRBV5-8; abundance: -; j_gene: TRBJ1-6; d_gene: -; CDR3aa: CASSLGRVDSPLHF; CDR3nt: TGTGCCAGCAGCTTGGGCAGGGTAGATTCACCCCTCCACTTT
v_gene: TRBV18; abundance: -; j_gene: TRBJ2-1; d_gene: -; CDR3aa: CASSPDRVLFF; CDR3nt: TGTGCCAGCTCACCAGACCGGGTATTGTTCTTC
v_gene: TRBV11-3; abundance: few; j_gene: TRBJ1-1; d_gene: TRBD1; CDR3aa: CASSLSGQGNTEAFF; CDR3nt: TGTGCCAGCAGCTTATCGGGACAGGGAAACACTGAAGCTTTCTTT
v_gene: TRBV18; abundance: -; j_gene: TRBJ1-6; d_gene: -; CDR3aa: CASSPPVGHKSPLHF; CDR3nt: TGTGCCAGCTCACCACCGGTGGGACACAAATCACCCCTCCACTTT
v_gene: TRBV19; abundance: -; j_gene: TRBJ1-1; d_gene: TRBD1; CDR3aa: CASSTSLDREGFF; CDR3nt: TGTGCCAGTAGTACATCCTTGGACAGGGAGGGTTTCTTT
v_gene: TRBV30; abundance: -; j_gene: TRBJ1-1; d_gene: TRBD1; CDR3aa: CAGTRDSISAFF; CDR3nt: TGTGCCGGGACCCGGGACAGTATATCAGCTTTCTTT
v_gene: TRBV27; abundance: -; j_gene: TRBJ2-3; d_gene: -; CDR3aa: CASSRDSLYTDTQYF; CDR3nt: TGTGCCAGCAGTAGGGACTCCTTATACACAGATACGCAGTATTTT
v_gene: TRBV30; abundance: -; j_gene: TRBJ1-2; d_gene: TRBD1; CDR3aa: CAWTQGARILLYGYTF; CDR3nt: TGTGCCTGGACACAGGGGGCGCGGATTCTACTCTATGGCTACACCTTC
v_gene: TRBV5-1; abundance: -; j_gene: TRBJ1-2; d_gene: -; CDR3aa: CASSSGGQHYGYTF; CDR3nt: TGCGCCAGCAGCTCTGGAGGACAGCACTATGGCTACACCTTC
v_gene: TRBV18; abundance: once; j_gene: TRBJ2-7; d_gene: TRBD1; CDR3aa: CASSHPGTGVYEQYF; CDR3nt: TGTGCCAGCTCACATCCCGGGACAGGTGTATACGAGCAGTACTTC
v_gene: TRBV2; abundance: -; j_gene: TRBJ2-2; d_gene: -; CDR3aa: CASSVRGSRGTGELFF; CDR3nt: TGTGCCAGCAGTGTGCGGGGGAGCAGGGGAACCGGGGAGCTGTTTTTT
v_gene: TRBV25-1; abundance: -; j_gene: TRBJ2-5; d_gene: -; CDR3aa: CASRQGGRRQTQYF; CDR3nt: TGTGCCAGCAGGCAGGGAGGACGGCGACAGACCCAGTACTTC
v_gene: TRBV19; abundance: -; j_gene: TRBJ1-2; d_gene: -; CDR3aa: CASSTILSEGGYTF; CDR3nt: TGTGCCAGTAGTACTATCTTATCCGAGGGTGGCTACACCTTC
v_gene: TRBV3-1/TRBV3-2; abundance: -; j_gene: TRBJ1-4; d_gene: TRBD1; CDR3aa: CASSREMGQRGEKLFF; CDR3nt: TGTGCCAGCAGCCGGGAGATGGGACAGAGGGGAGAAAAACTGTTTTTT
v_gene: TRBV25-1; abundance: -; j_gene: TRBJ1-3; d_gene: TRBD1; CDR3aa: CASSRSGGGNTIYF; CDR3nt: TGTGCCAGCAGTAGGTCAGGGGGTGGAAACACCATATATTTT
v_gene: TRBV6-5; abundance: few; j_gene: TRBJ1-5; d_gene: TRBD1; CDR3aa: CASRNRDRVQPQHF; CDR3nt: TGTGCCAGCAGGAACCGGGACAGGGTTCAGCCCCAGCATTTT
v_gene: TRBV7-2; abundance: -; j_gene: TRBJ1-6; d_gene: -; CDR3aa: CASSYSQVQGPNSPLHF; CDR3nt: TGTGCCAGCAGCTACTCACAGGTTCAAGGCCCTAATTCACCCCTCCACTTT
v_gene: TRBV4-1; abundance: -; j_gene: TRBJ2-7; d_gene: -; CDR3aa: CASSHLTPLEQYF; CDR3nt: TGCGCCAGCAGCCACTTGACACCTCTCGAGCAGTACTTC
v_gene: TRBV7-9; abundance: -; j_gene: TRBJ2-3; d_gene: -; CDR3aa: CASSLWERSTDTQYF; CDR3nt: TGTGCCAGCAGCTTATGGGAGAGGAGCACAGATACGCAGTATTTT
v_gene: TRBV29-1; abundance: -; j_gene: TRBJ1-1; d_gene: -; CDR3aa: CSGKQGNTEAFF; CDR3nt: TGCAGCGGAAAACAGGGAAACACTGAAGCTTTCTTT
v_gene: TRBV5-1; abundance: few; j_gene: TRBJ2-3; d_gene: -; CDR3aa: CASSPPLSTDTQYF; CDR3nt: TGCGCCAGCAGCCCCCCGTTGAGCACAGATACGCAGTATTTT
v_gene: TRBV15; abundance: -; j_gene: TRBJ2-1; d_gene: -; CDR3aa: CATSRAPGESSYNEQFF; CDR3nt: TGTGCCACCAGCAGAGCCCCCGGTGAAAGCTCCTACAATGAGCAGTTCTTC
v_gene: TRBV10-3; abundance: -; j_gene: TRBJ2-7; d_gene: TRBD1; CDR3aa: CAISGGDRGRYEQYF; CDR3nt: TGTGCCATCAGTGGGGGGGACAGGGGTCGGTACGAGCAGTACTTC
v_gene: TRBV19; abundance: -; j_gene: TRBJ1-1; d_gene: TRBD1; CDR3aa: CASSRYQGTGGEAFF; CDR3nt: TGTGCCAGTAGTAGGTATCAAGGGACAGGGGGAGAAGCTTTCTTT
v_gene: TRBV27; abundance: -; j_gene: TRBJ1-1; d_gene: TRBD1; CDR3aa: CASSPQGQGANTEAFF; CDR3nt: TGTGCCAGCAGTCCCCAGGGACAGGGGGCGAACACTGAAGCTTTCTTT
v_gene: TRBV7-9; abundance: -; j_gene: TRBJ1-1; d_gene: -; CDR3aa: CASSLQGTKYKAFF; CDR3nt: TGTGCCAGCAGCTTACAAGGGACAAAGTATAAAGCTTTCTTT
v_gene: TRBV10-3; abundance: -; j_gene: TRBJ2-2; d_gene: TRBD2; CDR3aa: CAISELAGGVPTGELFF; CDR3nt: TGTGCCATCAGTGAACTAGCGGGGGGTGTCCCCACCGGGGAGCTGTTTTTT
v_gene: TRBV18; abundance: once; j_gene: TRBJ2-7; d_gene: TRBD2; CDR3aa: CASSPQGLAGGIYEQYF; CDR3nt: TGTGCCAGCTCACCCCAGGGACTAGCGGGGGGGATCTACGAGCAGTACTTC
v_gene: TRBV3-1/TRBV3-2; abundance: -; j_gene: TRBJ2-5; d_gene: -; CDR3aa: CASSQIWRSGETQYF; CDR3nt: TGTGCCAGCAGCCAAATATGGCGGAGCGGCGAGACCCAGTACTTC
v_gene: TRBV6-5; abundance: -; j_gene: TRBJ2-3; d_gene: TRBD2; CDR3aa: CASSLAGGPIDTQYF; CDR3nt: TGTGCCAGCAGTTTAGCGGGGGGGCCCATAGATACGCAGTATTTT
v_gene: TRBV5-5; abundance: once; j_gene: TRBJ1-1; d_gene: -; CDR3aa: CASSLADRNTEAFF; CDR3nt: TGTGCCAGCAGCTTGGCGGACAGGAACACTGAAGCTTTCTTT
v_gene: TRBV14; abundance: -; j_gene: TRBJ1-2; d_gene: TRBD1; CDR3aa: CASSQDLEPGTGGGYTF; CDR3nt: TGTGCCAGCAGCCAAGATTTAGAACCCGGGACAGGGGGCGGCTACACCTTC
v_gene: TRBV4-2; abundance: once; j_gene: TRBJ2-6; d_gene: TRBD1; CDR3aa: CASSQALTGTGRPGANVLTF; CDR3nt: TGTGCCAGCAGCCAGGCTCTCACCGGGACAGGGAGGCCTGGGGCCAACGTCCTGACTTTC
v_gene: TRBV6-5; abundance: -; j_gene: TRBJ1-6; d_gene: -; CDR3aa: CASNSRVNNSPLHF; CDR3nt: TGTGCCAGCAACTCCAGGGTTAATAATTCACCCCTCCACTTT
v_gene: TRBV5-5; abundance: -; j_gene: TRBJ2-3; d_gene: -; CDR3aa: CASSLTSSTDTQYF; CDR3nt: TGTGCCAGCAGCTTGACTAGCAGCACAGATACGCAGTATTTT
v_gene: TRBV11-2; abundance: -; j_gene: TRBJ2-1; d_gene: TRBD1; CDR3aa: CASSPGQYNEQFF; CDR3nt: TGTGCCAGCAGCCCGGGACAGTACAATGAGCAGTTCTTC
v_gene: TRBV12-3/TRBV12-4; abundance: once; j_gene: TRBJ1-2; d_gene: -; CDR3aa: CASSLISGYGYTF; CDR3nt: TGTGCCAGCAGTTTAATCTCGGGCTATGGCTACACCTTC
v_gene: TRBV24-1; abundance: -; j_gene: TRBJ1-2; d_gene: TRBD1; CDR3aa: CATSDSRQGGLGGYTF; CDR3nt: TGTGCCACCAGTGATTCAAGGCAGGGGGGTCTCGGTGGCTACACCTTC
v_gene: TRBV10-2; abundance: -; j_gene: TRBJ2-7; d_gene: -; CDR3aa: CASSESGWGSSYEQYF; CDR3nt: TGCGCCAGCAGTGAGTCAGGTTGGGGCAGCTCCTACGAGCAGTACTTC
v_gene: TRBV7-9; abundance: -; j_gene: TRBJ1-2; d_gene: -; CDR3aa: CASSLDGQSYGYTF; CDR3nt: TGTGCCAGCAGCCTTGATGGACAGTCGTATGGCTACACCTTC
v_gene: TRBV7-6; abundance: -; j_gene: TRBJ2-3; d_gene: -; CDR3aa: CASSLEGQAATDTQYF; CDR3nt: TGTGCCAGCAGCTTGGAGGGGCAGGCTGCCACAGATACGCAGTATTTT
v_gene: TRBV5-4; abundance: -; j_gene: TRBJ1-1; d_gene: -; CDR3aa: CASSLEQGSTEAFF; CDR3nt: TGTGCCAGCAGCTTGGAGCAGGGCAGCACTGAAGCTTTCTTT
v_gene: TRBV6-1; abundance: -; j_gene: TRBJ1-6; d_gene: -; CDR3aa: CASSEAGSGNSPLHF; CDR3nt: TGTGCCAGCAGTGAAGCAGGGTCGGGGAATTCACCCCTCCACTTT
v_gene: TRBV19; abundance: -; j_gene: TRBJ1-1; d_gene: -; CDR3aa: CASNLGGFMNTEAFF; CDR3nt: TGTGCCAGTAACCTCGGCGGGTTCATGAACACTGAAGCTTTCTTT
v_gene: TRBV15; abundance: -; j_gene: TRBJ2-1; d_gene: TRBD1; CDR3aa: CATSRDLGSQGTGYFAYNEQFF; CDR3nt: TGTGCCACCAGCAGAGATCTAGGTAGTCAGGGGACAGGATATTTTGCCTACAATGAGCAGTTCTTC